This T cell receptor beta chain emerged from a study of identical twins. Each donor was a healthy Caucasian. Study-wide points: In drawing conclusions, the study used cross-sectional statistical analysis and did not follow the same donors. Invariant MAIT and iNKT cells could partly confound zero-insertion analyses.

Note on this clonotype: Antigen: not known.

TCRdb re-called the 5' RACE reads with MiXCR, one entry per CDR3 protein. The sample includes 400,000 to 600,000 distinct CDR3 sequences, 20% to 25% of them seen just once. The same sample was also used in a study of yellow fever vaccine responses in identical twins. That source adds: Reports say the vaccine T cell response in twins looked partly convergent and partly personalized.

Sequences were obtained from CD4+ T cells sorted from blood. The TCR comes from a woman under 30 in good health.

The CDR3, as DNA: TGTGCCAGCAACTGGGGCGATGAGCAGTTCTTC. Protein sequence: CASNWGDEQFF. The chain joins TRBV5-6 to TRBJ2-1; a weak D match, TRBD1 (5 bases). CDR3 size: 11 residues. Germline CDR1 is SGHDT and CDR2 is YYEEEE. V was trimmed by 6 bases and J by 8 bases, leaving 9 bases between them.